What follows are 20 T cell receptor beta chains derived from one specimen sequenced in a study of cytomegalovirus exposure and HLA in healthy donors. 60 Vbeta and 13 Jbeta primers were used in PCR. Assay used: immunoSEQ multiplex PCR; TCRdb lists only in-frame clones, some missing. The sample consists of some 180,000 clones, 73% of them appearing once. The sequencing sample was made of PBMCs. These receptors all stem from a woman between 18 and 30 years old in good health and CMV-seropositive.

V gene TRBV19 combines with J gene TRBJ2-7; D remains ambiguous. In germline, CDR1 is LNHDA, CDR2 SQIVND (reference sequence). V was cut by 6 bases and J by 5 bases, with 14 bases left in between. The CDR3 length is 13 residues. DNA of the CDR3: TGTGCCAGTAGCTTAGGCGGATTTAACGAGCAGTACTTC. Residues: CASSLGGFNEQYF.

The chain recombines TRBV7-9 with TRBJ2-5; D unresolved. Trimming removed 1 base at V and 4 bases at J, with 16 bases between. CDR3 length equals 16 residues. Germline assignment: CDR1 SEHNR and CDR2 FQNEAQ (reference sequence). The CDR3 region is CASSLDPGFLVETQYF. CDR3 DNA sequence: TGTGCCAGCAGCTTAGATCCAGGTTTTCTGGTAGAGACCCAGTACTTC.

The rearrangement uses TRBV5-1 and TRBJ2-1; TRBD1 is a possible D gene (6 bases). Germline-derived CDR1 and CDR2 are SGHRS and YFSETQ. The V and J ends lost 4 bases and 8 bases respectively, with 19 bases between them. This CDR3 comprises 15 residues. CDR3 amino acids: CASSLDRSAGDEQFF. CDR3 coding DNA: TGCGCCAGCAGCCTAGACAGGTCCGCCGGAGATGAGCAGTTCTTC.

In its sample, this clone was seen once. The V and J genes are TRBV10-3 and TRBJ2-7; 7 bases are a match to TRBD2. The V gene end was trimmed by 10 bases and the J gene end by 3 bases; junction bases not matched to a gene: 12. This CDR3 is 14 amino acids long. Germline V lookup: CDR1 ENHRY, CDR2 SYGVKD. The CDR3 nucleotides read TGTGCCACCAGCGGTGGGGGGGGAATCTACGAGCAGTACTTC. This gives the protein CATSGGGGIYEQYF.

Here the CDR3 reads CASSATGLYTEAFF. The CDR3 DNA reads as TGTGCCAGCAGTGCGACAGGCCTATACACTGAAGCTTTCTTT. The rearrangement uses TRBV25-1 and TRBJ1-1, with D tentatively TRBD1 (6 bases). Trimming pared 4 bases from V and 3 bases from J, leaving 12 bases between. The CDR3 covers 14 residues. CDR1 MGHDK and CDR2 SYGVNS come from the germline V gene.

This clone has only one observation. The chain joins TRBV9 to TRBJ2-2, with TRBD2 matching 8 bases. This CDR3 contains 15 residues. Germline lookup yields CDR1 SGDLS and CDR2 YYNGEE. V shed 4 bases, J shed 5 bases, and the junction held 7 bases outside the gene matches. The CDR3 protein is CASSPRASGTGELFF. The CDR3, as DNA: TGTGCCAGCAGCCCTCGGGCTAGCGGGACCGGGGAGCTGTTTTTT.

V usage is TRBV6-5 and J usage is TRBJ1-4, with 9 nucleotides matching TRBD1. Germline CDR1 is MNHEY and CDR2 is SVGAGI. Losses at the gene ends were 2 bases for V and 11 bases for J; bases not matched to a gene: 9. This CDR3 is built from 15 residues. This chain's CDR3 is CASSYGGQGRGKLFF. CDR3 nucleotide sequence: TGTGCCAGCAGTTACGGGGGACAGGGCAGAGGGAAACTGTTTTTT.

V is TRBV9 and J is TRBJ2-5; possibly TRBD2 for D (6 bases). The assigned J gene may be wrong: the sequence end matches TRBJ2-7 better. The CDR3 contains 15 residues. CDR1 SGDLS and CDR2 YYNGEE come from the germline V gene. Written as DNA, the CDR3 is TGTGCCAGCAGCCCAGCCTGGGGCGGGACCTACGAGCAGTACTTC. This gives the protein CASSPAWGGTYEQYF.

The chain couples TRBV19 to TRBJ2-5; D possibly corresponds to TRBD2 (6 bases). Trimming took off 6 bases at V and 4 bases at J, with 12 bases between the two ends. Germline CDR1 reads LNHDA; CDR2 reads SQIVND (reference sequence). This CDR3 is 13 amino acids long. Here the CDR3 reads CASSTFGGETQYF. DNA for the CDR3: TGTGCCAGTAGCACATTCGGGGGAGAGACCCAGTACTTC. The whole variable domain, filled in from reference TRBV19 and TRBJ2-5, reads DGGITQSPKYLFRKEGQNVTLSCEQNLNHDAMYWYRQDPGQGLRLIYYSQIVNDFQKGDIAEGYSVSREKKESFPLTVTSAQKNPTAFYLCASSTFGGETQYFGPGTRLLVL.

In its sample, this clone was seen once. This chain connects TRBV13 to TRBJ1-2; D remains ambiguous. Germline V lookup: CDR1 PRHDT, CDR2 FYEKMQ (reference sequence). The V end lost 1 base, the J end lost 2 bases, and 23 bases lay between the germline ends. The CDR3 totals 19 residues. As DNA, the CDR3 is TGTGCCAGCAGCTTAGAACCCCGCGGCCCGAGTGGGAGAAACTATGGCTACACCTTC. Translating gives CASSLEPRGPSGRNYGYTF.

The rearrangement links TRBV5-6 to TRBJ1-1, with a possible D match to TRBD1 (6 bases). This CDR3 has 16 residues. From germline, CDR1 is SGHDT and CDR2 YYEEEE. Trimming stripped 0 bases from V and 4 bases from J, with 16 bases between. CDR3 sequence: CASSLVAGVFGTEAFF. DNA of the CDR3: TGTGCCAGCAGCTTGGTCGCAGGGGTGTTTGGCACTGAAGCTTTCTTT.

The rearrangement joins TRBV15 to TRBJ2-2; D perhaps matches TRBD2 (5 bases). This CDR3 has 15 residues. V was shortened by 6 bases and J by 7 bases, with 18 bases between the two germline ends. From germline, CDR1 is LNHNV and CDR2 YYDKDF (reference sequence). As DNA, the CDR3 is TGTGCCACCAGTAACCTGAGGGATTATGGCGGGGAGCTGTTTTTT. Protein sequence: CATSNLRDYGGELFF.

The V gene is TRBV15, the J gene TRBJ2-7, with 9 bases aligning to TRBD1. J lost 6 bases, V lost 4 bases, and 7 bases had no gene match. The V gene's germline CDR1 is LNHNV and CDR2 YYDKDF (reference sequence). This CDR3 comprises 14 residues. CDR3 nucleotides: TGTGCCACCAGCATTCGACAGGGGGGTTTCGAGCAGTACTTC. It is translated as CATSIRQGGFEQYF.

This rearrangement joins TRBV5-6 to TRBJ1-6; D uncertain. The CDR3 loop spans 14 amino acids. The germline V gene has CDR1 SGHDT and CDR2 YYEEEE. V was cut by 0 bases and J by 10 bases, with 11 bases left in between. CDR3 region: CASSLERGLSPLHF. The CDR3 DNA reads TGTGCCAGCAGCTTGGAACGCGGACTGTCACCCCTCCACTTT. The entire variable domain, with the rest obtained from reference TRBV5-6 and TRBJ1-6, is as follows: DAGVTQSPTHLIKTRGQQVTLRCSPKSGHDTVSWYQQALGQGPQFIFQYYEEEERQRGNFPDRFSGHQFPNYSSELNVNALLLGDSALYLCASSLERGLSPLHFGNGTRLTVT.

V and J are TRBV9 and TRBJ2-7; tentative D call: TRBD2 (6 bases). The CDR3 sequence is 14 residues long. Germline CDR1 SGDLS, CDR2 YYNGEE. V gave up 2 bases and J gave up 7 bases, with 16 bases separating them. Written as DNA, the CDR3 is TGTGCCAGCAGCGTGGGGGGAGGTACCCATGAGCAGTACTTC. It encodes CASSVGGGTHEQYF.

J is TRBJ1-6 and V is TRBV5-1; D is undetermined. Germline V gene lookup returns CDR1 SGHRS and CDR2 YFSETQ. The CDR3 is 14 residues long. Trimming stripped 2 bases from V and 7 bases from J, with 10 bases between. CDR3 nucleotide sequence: TGCGCCAGCAGCTTTGGCTTCGAAAATTCACCCCTCCACTTT. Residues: CASSFGFENSPLHF.

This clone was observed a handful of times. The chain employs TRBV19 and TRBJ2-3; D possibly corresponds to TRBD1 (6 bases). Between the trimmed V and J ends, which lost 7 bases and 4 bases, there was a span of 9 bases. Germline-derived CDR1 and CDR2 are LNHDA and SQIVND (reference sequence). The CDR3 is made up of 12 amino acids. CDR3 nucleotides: TGTGCCAGTAAACAGGGTCCAGATACGCAGTATTTT. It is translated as CASKQGPDTQYF.

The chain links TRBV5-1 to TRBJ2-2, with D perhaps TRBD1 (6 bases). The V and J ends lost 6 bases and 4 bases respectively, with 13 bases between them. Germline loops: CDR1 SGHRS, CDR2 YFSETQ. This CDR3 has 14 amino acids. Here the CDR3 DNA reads TGCGCCAGCATAAGAGGGGACACCACCGGGGAGCTGTTTTTT. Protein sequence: CASIRGDTTGELFF.

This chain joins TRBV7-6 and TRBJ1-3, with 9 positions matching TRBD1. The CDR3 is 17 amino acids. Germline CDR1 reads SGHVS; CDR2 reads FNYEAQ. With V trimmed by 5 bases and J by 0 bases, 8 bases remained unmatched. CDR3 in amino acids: CASSLPGTGLSGNTIYF. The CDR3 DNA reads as TGTGCCAGCAGCCTTCCCGGGACAGGGCTCTCTGGAAACACCATATATTTT.

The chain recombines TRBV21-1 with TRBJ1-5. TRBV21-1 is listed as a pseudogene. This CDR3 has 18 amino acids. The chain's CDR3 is CASIPSLRRGYSNQPQHF. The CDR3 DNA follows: TGTGCCAGTATTCCCTCCCTTCGCAGAGGCTATAGCAATCAGCCCCAGCATTTT.